The clone carrying this TCR beta chain was counted many times. Its antigen is unidentified. Germline V lookup: CDR1 PRHDT, CDR2 FYEKMQ (reference sequence). V gave up 4 bases and J gave up 4 bases, with 13 bases separating them. The CDR3 length is 14 residues. Making use of molecular barcodes, quantitative 5'-RACE generated TCR beta libraries. TCRdb re-called the 5' RACE reads with MiXCR, one entry per CDR3 protein. The sample lists 200,000 to 250,000 distinct CDR3 sequences, 7% to 8% occurring once. These data originate in a study of CD8 T cells in ankylosing spondylitis. Overall study results and limits: Disease-associated clones were reportedly significantly overrepresented in matched ankylosing spondylitis synovial fluid. What appeared characteristic of ankylosing spondylitis blood was a TCR beta motif of several highly homologous variants.

Sequenced material: blood, either unsorted or a sorted T cell fraction (not recorded which). This sequence was found in a male donor with ankylosing spondylitis. V is TRBV13 and J is TRBJ1-1; D is possibly TRBD1 (6 bases). The CDR3 protein is CASSYQGRGTEAFF. In DNA, the CDR3 is TGTGCCAGCAGCTACCAGGGGAGAGGCACTGAAGCTTTCTTT.